The sequence of this T cell receptor beta chain was determined in a study of quantifying T cell responses using KT2 cells. At the level of the study: RNA was reverse transcribed with TCR alpha and beta constant-region primers. Under optimum conditions, T4 ligation efficiency was estimated at more than 8.5%.

From germline, CDR1 is MNHNY and CDR2 SVGAGI (reference sequence). V lost 6 bases and J lost 0, with 15 bases in between. The CDR3 totals 16 residues. The cDNA 3' end received a ligated oligonucleotide with a UMI. First-round PCR used about 4 cycles and beta primers RC1.1 and RC1.2 covering TRBC1 and TRBC2. TCRdb independently ran MiXCR on the UMI-ligation and nested PCR reads; one entry per CDR3 protein. The sample includes roughly 50,000 distinct CDR3 sequences, around 12% of them seen just once. The sequenced sample consisted of PBMCs spiked with cells of the T cell clone KT2. V and J are TRBV6-6 and TRBJ2-1; D possibly corresponds to TRBD2 (6 bases). This sequence was found in a human donor. For the CDR3, the DNA is TGTGCCAGCAGACGTGAACGGGAGTCCTCCTACAATGAGCAGTTCTTC. Translation: CASRRERESSYNEQFF.